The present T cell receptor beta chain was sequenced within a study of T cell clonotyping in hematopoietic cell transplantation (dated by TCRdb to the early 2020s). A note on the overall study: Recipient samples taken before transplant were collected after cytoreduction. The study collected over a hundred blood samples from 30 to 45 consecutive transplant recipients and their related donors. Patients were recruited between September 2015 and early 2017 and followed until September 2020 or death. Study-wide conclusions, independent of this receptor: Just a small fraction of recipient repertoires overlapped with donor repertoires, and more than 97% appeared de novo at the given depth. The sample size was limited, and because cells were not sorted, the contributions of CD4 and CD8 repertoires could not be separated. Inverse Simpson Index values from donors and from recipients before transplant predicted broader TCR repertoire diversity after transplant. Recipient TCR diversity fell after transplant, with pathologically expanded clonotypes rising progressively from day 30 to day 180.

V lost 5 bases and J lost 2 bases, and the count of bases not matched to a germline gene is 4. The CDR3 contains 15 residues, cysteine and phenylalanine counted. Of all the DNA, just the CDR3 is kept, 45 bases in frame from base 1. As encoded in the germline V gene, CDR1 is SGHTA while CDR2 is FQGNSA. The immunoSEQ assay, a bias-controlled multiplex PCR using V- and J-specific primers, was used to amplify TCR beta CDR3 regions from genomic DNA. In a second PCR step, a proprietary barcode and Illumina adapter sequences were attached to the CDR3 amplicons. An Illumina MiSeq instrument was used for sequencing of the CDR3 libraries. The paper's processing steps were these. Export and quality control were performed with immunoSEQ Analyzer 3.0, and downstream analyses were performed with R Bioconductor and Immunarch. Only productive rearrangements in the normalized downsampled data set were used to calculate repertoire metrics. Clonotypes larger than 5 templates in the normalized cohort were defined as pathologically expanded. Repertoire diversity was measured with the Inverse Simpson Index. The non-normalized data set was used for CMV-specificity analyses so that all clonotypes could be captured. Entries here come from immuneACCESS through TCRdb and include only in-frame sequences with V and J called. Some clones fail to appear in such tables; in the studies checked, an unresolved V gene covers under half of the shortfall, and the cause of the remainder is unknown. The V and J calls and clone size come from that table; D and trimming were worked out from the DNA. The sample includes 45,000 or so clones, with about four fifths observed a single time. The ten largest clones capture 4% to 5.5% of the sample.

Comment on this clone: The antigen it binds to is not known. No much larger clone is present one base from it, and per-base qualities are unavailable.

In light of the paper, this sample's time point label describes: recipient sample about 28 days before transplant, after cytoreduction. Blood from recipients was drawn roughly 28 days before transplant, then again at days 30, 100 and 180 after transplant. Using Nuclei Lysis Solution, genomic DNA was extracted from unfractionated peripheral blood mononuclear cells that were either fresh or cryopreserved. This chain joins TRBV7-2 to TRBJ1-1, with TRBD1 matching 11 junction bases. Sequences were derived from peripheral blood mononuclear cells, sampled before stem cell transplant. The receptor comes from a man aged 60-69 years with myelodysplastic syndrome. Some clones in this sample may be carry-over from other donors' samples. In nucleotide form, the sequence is TGTGCCAGCAGCGCGGACAGGGGGCGAAACACTGAAGCTTTCTTT. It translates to CASSADRGRNTEAFF.